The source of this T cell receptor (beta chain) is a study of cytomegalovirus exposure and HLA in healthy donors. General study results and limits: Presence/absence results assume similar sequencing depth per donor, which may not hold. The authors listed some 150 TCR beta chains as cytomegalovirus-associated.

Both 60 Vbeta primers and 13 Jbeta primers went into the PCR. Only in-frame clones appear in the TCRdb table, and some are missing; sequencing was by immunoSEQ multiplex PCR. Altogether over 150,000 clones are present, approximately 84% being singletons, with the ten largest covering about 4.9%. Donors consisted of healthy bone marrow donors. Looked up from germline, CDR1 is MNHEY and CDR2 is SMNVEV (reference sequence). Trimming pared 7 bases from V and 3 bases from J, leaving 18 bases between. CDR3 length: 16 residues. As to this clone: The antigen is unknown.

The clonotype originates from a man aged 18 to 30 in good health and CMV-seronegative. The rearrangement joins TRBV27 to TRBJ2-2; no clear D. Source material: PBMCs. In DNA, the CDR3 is TGTGCCAGCACCCCGGTCCTTTTTGGTCACACCGGGGAGCTGTTTTTT. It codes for CASTPVLFGHTGELFF.